This TCR beta chain was found in a study of blood T cell repertoires in COVID-19. Study-level background: COVID-19 samples from acute and convalescent phases originated in the United States, Italy and Spain.

Source study methods: Scientists estimated how many nucleated cells there were by amplifying reference gene primers. The repertoire was sequenced with immunoSEQ multiplex PCR; TCRdb's copy has only in-frame clones and lacks some. The V and J calls and clone size are taken from that table; D and trimming were inferred from the DNA. The sample has about 210,000 clones, about four fifths seen once; the top ten hold 2.5%. Trimming left V 4 bases short and J 4 bases short, with 7 bases between. CDR3 length: 12 residues. CDR1 is SNHLY and CDR2 is FYNNEI in the germline V gene. What was sequenced was peripheral blood. The sequence came from a middle-aged woman with active or convalescent COVID-19. The chain links TRBV2 to TRBJ1-1; the D is unclear. DNA for the CDR3: TGTGCCAGCAGTGTTTCTAGCACTGAAGCTTTCTTT. Translating gives CASSVSSTEAFF.